This TCR beta chain was found in a study of cytomegalovirus exposure and HLA in healthy donors. Study-wide results and caveats: In vitro data verified a few CMV-associated chains as specific for CMV antigens. Fewer N-insertions (relative to the roughly 670-donor mean) were reportedly seen in an Asian-associated ancestry cluster in a later analysis. The study put 150 or so TCR beta chains on its list as cytomegalovirus-associated.

About this clone: Its matching antigen is unknown.

V lost 0 bases to trimming and J lost 1 base; unmatched junction nucleotides: 6. The germline CDR1 and CDR2 sequences are SGDLS and YYNGEE. There are 16 residues in the CDR3. The primer mix had 60 Vbeta and 13 Jbeta primers. The table came from immunoSEQ multiplex PCR; TCRdb's copy has only in-frame clones and leaves some out. The sample yields under 100,000 clones, 70% seen once. Sample: PBMCs. The TCR sequence derives from a woman between 45 and 60 years old in good health and CMV-seropositive. The chain employs TRBV9 and TRBJ2-7; 8 bases agree with TRBD2. CDR3 DNA sequence: TGTGCCAGCAGCGTAGATCCTAGCGGGTCATCCTACGAGCAGTACTTC. Translated: CASSVDPSGSSYEQYF.